This note documents a single TCR beta chain sequence. Some clones are missing from TCRdb's copy, which holds only in-frame ones; the method was immunoSEQ multiplex PCR. The sample includes approximately 66,000 clones, approximately 92% of them seen just once. This entry is derived from a study of T cell changes during pregnancy in multiple sclerosis. The CDR3 covers 15 residues. Trimming at V came to 6 bases and at J to 3 bases, leaving 5 bases not matched to a gene. Germline CDR1 is SEHNR and CDR2 is FQNEAQ (reference sequence). The sample was peripheral blood, taken in the third trimester of pregnancy. The source of this sequence is a female donor in good health, enrolled as a control in a pregnancy study. The chain links TRBV7-9 to TRBJ2-7, with 13 positions matching TRBD2. The CDR3 protein is CASSLGLAGVYEQYF. The CDR3 DNA follows: TGTGCCAGCAGTCTAGGACTAGCGGGAGTCTACGAGCAGTACTTC.